The T cell receptor (beta chain) described here comes from a study of T cells after yellow fever vaccination. TCRdb re-called the 5' RACE reads through MiXCR, storing one row per CDR3 protein. The data hold 170,000 or so distinct CDR3 sequences, with around 9.7% observed a single time. Study findings and constraints: Some clonotypes, a small share, were shared between CD4 and CD8 compartments. A weaker but faster secondary response was observed, peaking on day 5 versus 15.

Per the germline V gene, CDR1 is ENHRY and CDR2 is SYGVKD. This CDR3 has 15 residues. Germline trimming cut 0 bases from V and 8 bases from J; bases unmatched to any gene: 9. At least ten counts were recorded for this clonotype. Its target is unknown. The chain is built from TRBV10-3 and TRBJ2-7; TRBD1 matches at 8 bases. The receptor was isolated from a man in his late teens or twenties who received the YFV17D yellow fever vaccine. Sequencing was performed on CD8+ T cells sorted from PBMCs, taken 45 days after the yellow fever booster vaccination. The CDR3 is CAISESQGVPRKQYF. The CDR3 nucleotides are TGTGCCATCAGTGAGTCACAGGGGGTCCCACGGAAGCAGTACTTC.